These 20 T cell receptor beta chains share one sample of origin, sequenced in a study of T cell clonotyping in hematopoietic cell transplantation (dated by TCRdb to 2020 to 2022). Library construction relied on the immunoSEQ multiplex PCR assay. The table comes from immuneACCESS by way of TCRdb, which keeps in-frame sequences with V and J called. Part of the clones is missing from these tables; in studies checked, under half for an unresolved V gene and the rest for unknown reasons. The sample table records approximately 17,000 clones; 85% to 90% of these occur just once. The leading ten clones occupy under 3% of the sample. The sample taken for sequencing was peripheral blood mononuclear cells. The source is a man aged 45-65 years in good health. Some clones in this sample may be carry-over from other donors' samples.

CDR3: CASSLVGGGADGYTF. CDR3 bases: TGTGCCAGCAGCTTAGTAGGAGGGGGCGCTGATGGCTACACCTTC. This chain links TRBV7-2 with TRBJ1-2, with 7 bases matching TRBD1. Losses at the gene ends were 1 base for V and 6 bases for J; bases not matched to a gene: 8. The CDR3 is 15 amino acids. CDR1 is SGHTA, CDR2 FQGNSA, per germline.

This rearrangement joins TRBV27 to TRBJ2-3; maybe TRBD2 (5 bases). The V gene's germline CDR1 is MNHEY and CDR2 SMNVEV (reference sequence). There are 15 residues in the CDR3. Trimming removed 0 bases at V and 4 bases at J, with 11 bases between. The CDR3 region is CASSLSDGDADTQYF. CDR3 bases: TGTGCCAGCAGTTTATCGGACGGGGATGCAGATACGCAGTATTTT.

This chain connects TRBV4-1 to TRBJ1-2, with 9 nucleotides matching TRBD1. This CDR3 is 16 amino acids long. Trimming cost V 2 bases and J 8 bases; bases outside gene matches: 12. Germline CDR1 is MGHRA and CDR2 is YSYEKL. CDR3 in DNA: TGCGCCAGCAGCCAATCGGGGCGGACAGGGGCAGGGGGCTACACCTTC. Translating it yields CASSQSGRTGAGGYTF.

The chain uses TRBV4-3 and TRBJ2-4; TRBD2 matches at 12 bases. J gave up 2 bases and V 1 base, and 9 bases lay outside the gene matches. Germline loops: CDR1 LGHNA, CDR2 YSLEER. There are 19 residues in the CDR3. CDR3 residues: CASSQGTSGVGGTKNIQYF. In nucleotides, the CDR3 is TGCGCCAGCAGCCAAGGGACTAGCGGGGTCGGGGGGACCAAAAACATTCAGTACTTC.

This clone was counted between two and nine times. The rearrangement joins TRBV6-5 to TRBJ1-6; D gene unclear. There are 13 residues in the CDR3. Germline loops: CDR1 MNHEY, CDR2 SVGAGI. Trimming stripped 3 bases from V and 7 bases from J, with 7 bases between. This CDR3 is CASSYHSNSPLHF. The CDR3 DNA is TGTGCCAGCAGTTATCACAGCAATTCACCCCTCCACTTT.

CDR3 sequence reads: CASSWRGDAEAFF. The CDR3 coding sequence is TGTGCCAGCAGCTGGCGAGGGGACGCTGAAGCTTTCTTT. The chain employs TRBV5-6 and TRBJ1-1, with D possibly TRBD1 on 5 matching bases. CDR1 and CDR2 (germline): SGHDT, YYEEEE. The germline V and J ends were trimmed by 3 bases and 6 bases, with 12 bases remaining between them. This CDR3 has 13 residues.

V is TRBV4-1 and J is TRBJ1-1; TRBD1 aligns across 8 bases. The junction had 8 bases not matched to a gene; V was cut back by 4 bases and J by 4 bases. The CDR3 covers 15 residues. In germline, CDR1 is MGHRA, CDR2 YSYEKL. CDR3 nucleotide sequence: TGCGCCAGCAGCCTAAGTCTACAGGGGGGCACTGAAGCTTTCTTT. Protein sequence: CASSLSLQGGTEAFF.

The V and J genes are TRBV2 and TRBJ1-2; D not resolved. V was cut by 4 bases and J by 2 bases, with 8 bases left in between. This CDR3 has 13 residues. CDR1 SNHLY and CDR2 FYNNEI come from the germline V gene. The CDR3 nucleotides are TGTGCCAGCAGTGCGGACGACAACTATGGCTACACCTTC. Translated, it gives CASSADDNYGYTF.

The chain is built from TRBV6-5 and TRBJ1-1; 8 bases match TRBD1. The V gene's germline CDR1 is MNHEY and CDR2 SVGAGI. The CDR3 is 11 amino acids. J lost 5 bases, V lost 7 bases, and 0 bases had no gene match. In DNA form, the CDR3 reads TGTGCCAGCAACAGGGGGACTGAAGCTTTCTTT. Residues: CASNRGTEAFF.

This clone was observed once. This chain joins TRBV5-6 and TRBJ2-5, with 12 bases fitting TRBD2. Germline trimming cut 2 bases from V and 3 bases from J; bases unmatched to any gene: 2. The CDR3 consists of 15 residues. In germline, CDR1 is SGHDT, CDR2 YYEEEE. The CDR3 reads CASSLLAGGEETQYF. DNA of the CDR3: TGTGCCAGCAGCTTACTAGCGGGGGGTGAAGAGACCCAGTACTTC.

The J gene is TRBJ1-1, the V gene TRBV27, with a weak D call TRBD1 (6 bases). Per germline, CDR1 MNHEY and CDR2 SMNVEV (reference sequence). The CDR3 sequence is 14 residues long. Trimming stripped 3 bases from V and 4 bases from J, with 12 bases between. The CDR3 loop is CASSFSRGGTEAFF. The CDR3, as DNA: TGTGCCAGCAGTTTTAGTAGGGGGGGCACTGAAGCTTTCTTT.

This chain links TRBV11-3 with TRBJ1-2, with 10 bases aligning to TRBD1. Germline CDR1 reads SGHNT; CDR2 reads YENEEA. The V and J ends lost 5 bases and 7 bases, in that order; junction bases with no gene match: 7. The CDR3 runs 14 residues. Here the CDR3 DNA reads TGTGCCAGCAGCCCCACCCGGACAGGGGGTGGCTACACCTTC. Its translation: CASSPTRTGGGYTF.

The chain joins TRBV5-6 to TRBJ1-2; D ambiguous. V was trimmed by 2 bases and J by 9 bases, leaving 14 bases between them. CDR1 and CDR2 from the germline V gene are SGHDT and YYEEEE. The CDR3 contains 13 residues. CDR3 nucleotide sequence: TGTGCCAGCAGCTTAGGGCAGTTAGAACGCTACACCTTC. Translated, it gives CASSLGQLERYTF.

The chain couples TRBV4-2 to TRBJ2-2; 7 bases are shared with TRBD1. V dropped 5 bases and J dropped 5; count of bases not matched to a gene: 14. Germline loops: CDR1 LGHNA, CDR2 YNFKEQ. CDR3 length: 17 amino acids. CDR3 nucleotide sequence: TGTGCCAGCAGCACTGGGGACAGCTCTTCACGGACCGGGGAGCTGTTTTTT. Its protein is CASSTGDSSSRTGELFF.

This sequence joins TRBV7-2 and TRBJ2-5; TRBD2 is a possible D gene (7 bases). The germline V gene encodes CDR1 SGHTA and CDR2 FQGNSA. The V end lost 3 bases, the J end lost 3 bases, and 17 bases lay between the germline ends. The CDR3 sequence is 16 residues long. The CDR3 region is CASSFRLGAGEETQYF. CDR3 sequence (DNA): TGTGCCAGCAGCTTTAGATTGGGGGCGGGAGAAGAGACCCAGTACTTC.

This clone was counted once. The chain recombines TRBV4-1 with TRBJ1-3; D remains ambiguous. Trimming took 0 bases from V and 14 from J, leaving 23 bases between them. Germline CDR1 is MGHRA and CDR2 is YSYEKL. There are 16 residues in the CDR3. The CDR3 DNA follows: TGCGCCAGCAGCCAAGAGAGTAAGGGAAACGTACACCGGGTATATTTT. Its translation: CASSQESKGNVHRVYF.

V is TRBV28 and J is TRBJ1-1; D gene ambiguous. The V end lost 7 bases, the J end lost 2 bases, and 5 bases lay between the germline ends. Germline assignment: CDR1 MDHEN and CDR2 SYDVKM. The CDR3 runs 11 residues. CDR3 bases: TGTGCCAGCACATTAAACACTGAAGCTTTCTTT. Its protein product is CASTLNTEAFF.

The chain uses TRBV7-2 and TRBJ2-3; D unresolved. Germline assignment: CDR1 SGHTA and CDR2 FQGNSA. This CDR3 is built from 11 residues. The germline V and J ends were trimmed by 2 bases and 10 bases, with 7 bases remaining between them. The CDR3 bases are TGTGCCAGCAGCTTAAGCCCGGCGCAGTATTTT. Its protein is CASSLSPAQYF.

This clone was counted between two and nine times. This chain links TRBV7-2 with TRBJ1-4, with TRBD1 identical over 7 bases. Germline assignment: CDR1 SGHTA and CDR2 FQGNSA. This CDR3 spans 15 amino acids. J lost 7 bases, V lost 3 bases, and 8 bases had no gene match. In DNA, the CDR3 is TGTGCCAGCAGCTTGTCCCAGGGGGGGGCTGAAAAACTGTTTTTT. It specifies CASSLSQGGAEKLFF.

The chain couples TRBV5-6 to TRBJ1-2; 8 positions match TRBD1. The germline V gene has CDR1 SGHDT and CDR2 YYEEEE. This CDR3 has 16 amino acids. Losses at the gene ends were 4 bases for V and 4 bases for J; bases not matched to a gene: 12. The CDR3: CASSTLQGDPFYGYTF. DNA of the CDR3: TGTGCCAGCAGCACTTTACAGGGGGATCCTTTCTATGGCTACACCTTC.